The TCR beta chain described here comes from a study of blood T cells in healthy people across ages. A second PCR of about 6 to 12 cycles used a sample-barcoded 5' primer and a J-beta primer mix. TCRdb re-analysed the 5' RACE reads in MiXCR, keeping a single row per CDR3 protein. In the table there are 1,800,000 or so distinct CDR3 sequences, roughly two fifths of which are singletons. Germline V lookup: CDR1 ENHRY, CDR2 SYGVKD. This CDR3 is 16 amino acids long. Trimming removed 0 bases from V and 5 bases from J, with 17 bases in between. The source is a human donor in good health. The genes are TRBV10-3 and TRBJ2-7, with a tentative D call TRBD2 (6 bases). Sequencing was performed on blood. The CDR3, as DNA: TGTGCCATCAGTGAGTCGATCGCTTTTGGGGGGAACGAGCAGTACTTC. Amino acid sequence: CAISESIAFGGNEQYF.